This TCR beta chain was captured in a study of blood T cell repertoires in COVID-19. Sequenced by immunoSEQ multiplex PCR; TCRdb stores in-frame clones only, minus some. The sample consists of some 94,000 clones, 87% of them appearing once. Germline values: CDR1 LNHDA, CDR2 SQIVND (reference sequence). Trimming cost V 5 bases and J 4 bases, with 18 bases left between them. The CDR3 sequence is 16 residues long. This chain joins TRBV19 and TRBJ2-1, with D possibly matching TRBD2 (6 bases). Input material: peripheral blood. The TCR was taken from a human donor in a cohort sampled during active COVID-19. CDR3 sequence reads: CASSPRTIGIYNEQFF. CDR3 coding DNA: TGTGCCAGTAGTCCCCGGACTATTGGGATTTACAATGAGCAGTTCTTC.